The 20 T cell receptor beta chains below were found in one sample sequenced in a study of blood T cell repertoires in COVID-19. The method was immunoSEQ multiplex PCR; TCRdb's version includes in-frame clones alone and lacks a portion of them. The table records 120,000 to 150,000 clones, 70% to 90% of them present only once. The sample comprised PBMCs or T cells enriched from blood (not recorded which). The receptors here all came from a woman in her forties or fifties with acute COVID-19.

CDR3 sequence reads: CASSASVTGELFF. CDR3 nucleotides: TGTGCCAGCAGCGCTAGTGTCACCGGGGAGCTGTTTTTT. The V and J genes are TRBV9 and TRBJ2-2, with unresolved D. Trimming left V 3 bases short and J 4 bases short, with 7 bases between. The CDR3 runs to 13 residues. Germline V gene sequence: CDR1 SGDLS, CDR2 YYNGEE. Looking up the rest from reference TRBV9 and TRBJ2-2 gives the full variable domain: DSGVTQTPKHLITATGQRVTLRCSPRSGDLSVYWYQQSLDQGLQFLIQYYNGEERAKGNILERFSAQQFPDLHSELNLSSLELGDSALYFCASSASVTGELFFGEGSRLTVL.

The chain recombines TRBV14 with TRBJ1-1, with D possibly TRBD1 on 5 matching bases. Trimming left V 4 bases short and J 4 bases short, with 22 bases between. The germline CDR1 and CDR2 sequences are SGHDN and FVKESK. CDR3 size: 17 residues. The CDR3 loop is CASSPPRQYLSGTEAFF. DNA of the CDR3: TGTGCCAGCAGCCCTCCTCGACAGTACCTTTCGGGCACTGAAGCTTTCTTT.

This chain links TRBV7-6 with TRBJ2-7, with 14 bases that match TRBD2. Trimming took 4 bases from V and 6 from J; bases not matched to a gene: 5. The CDR3 runs 15 residues. Germline V gene sequence: CDR1 SGHVS, CDR2 FNYEAQ. The CDR3 bases are TGTGCCAGCAGCTGGGCCGGGACTAGCGGGAGCGAGCAGTACTTC. Translating gives CASSWAGTSGSEQYF.

The V gene is TRBV19, the J gene TRBJ1-1; 7 positions agree with TRBD1. V shed 6 bases, J shed 5 bases, and the junction held 6 bases outside the gene matches. Germline assignment: CDR1 LNHDA and CDR2 SQIVND (reference sequence). CDR3 length: 13 amino acids. Written as DNA, the CDR3 is TGTGCCAGTAGGCCAGGGGGAAGAACTGAAGCTTTCTTT. It codes for CASRPGGRTEAFF. The full variable domain, rest sourced from reference TRBV19 and TRBJ1-1, is DGGITQSPKYLFRKEGQNVTLSCEQNLNHDAMYWYRQDPGQGLRLIYYSQIVNDFQKGDIAEGYSVSREKKESFPLTVTSAQKNPTAFYLCASRPGGRTEAFFGQGTRLTVV.

The sample holds a few counts of this clone. The chain carries TRBV7-2 and TRBJ2-1; the match to TRBD2 covers 15 bases. Trimming cost V 4 bases and J 8 bases; bases outside gene matches: 6. Germline CDR1 reads SGHTA; CDR2 reads FQGNSA. The CDR3 covers 16 residues. CDR3 residues: CASSSKGLAGGYEQFF. CDR3 sequence (DNA): TGTGCCAGCAGCTCCAAGGGACTAGCGGGAGGATATGAGCAGTTCTTC.

This chain links TRBV20-1 with TRBJ2-1; TRBD2 agrees at 9 bases. V dropped 3 bases and J dropped 9; count of bases not matched to a gene: 12. This CDR3 spans 15 amino acids. Germline CDR1 DFQATT, CDR2 SNEGSKA (reference sequence). The CDR3 region is CSASSGSGRAGEQFF. DNA for the CDR3: TGCAGTGCTAGTTCGGGTAGCGGGAGAGCAGGTGAGCAGTTCTTC.

J is TRBJ1-5 and V is TRBV3-1 (or the pseudogene TRBV3-2); tentatively, D is TRBD1 (5 bases). Looked up from germline, CDR1 is LGHDT and CDR2 is YNNKEL (reference sequence). The CDR3 covers 15 residues. Trimming took 2 bases from V and 6 from J, leaving 14 bases between them. The CDR3 region has the DNA TGTGCCAGCAGCCAAAGGGGTGGGCAGGGTCAGCCCCAGCATTTT. It encodes CASSQRGGQGQPQHF.

The V and J genes are TRBV7-2 and TRBJ2-3, with a possible D match to TRBD2 (6 bases). Trimming stripped 3 bases from V and 1 base from J, with 11 bases between. The CDR3 extends over 15 amino acids. Germline values: CDR1 SGHTA, CDR2 FQGNSA. The CDR3 sequence: CASSLVTGGTDTQYF. In DNA form, the CDR3 reads TGTGCCAGCAGCTTGGTCACGGGAGGCACAGATACGCAGTATTTT.

As for this clone: This is likely a read error, given that the CDR3 carries no conserved phenylalanine or tryptophan at its end. It is unclear where the CDR3 begins or ends on the DNA, so no DNA is shown, and the CDR3 is as TCRdb lists it. The chain is built from TRBV5-1 and TRBJ2-3; the D call in the table, TRBD1, was not verified against the DNA. Germline V CDR1 and CDR2: SGHRS, YFSETQ. A total of 9 residues make up the CDR3, ends included. The CDR3 loop is CASSLAGHS.

This rearrangement joins TRBV5-1 to TRBJ2-7, with 13 bases that match TRBD2. Germline CDR1 reads SGHRS; CDR2 reads YFSETQ. The CDR3 extends over 16 amino acids. Trimming took 4 bases from V and 0 from J; bases not matched to a gene: 4. The CDR3 bases are TGCGCCAGCAGCCCCGGACTAGCGGGAGTCTCCTACGAGCAGTACTTC. Encoded protein: CASSPGLAGVSYEQYF.

The chain couples TRBV11-2 to TRBJ2-1; 8 nucleotides agree with TRBD2. Germline CDR1 is SGHAT and CDR2 is FQNNGV. The CDR3 is made up of 15 amino acids. J gave up 1 base and V 5 bases, and 4 bases lay outside the gene matches. CDR3 DNA: TGTGCCAGCAGCCGTAGCGGGATATCCTACAATGAGCAGTTCTTC. Its translation is CASSRSGISYNEQFF.

The V gene is TRBV6-5, the J gene TRBJ2-1; D call uncertain. Trimming stripped 6 bases from V and 3 bases from J, with 15 bases between. The CDR3 extends over 15 amino acids. Germline CDR1 MNHEY, CDR2 SVGAGI. The CDR3 DNA sequence: TGTGCCAGCAGCCCCGAGCTAACCTTCTACAATGAGCAGTTCTTC. Translated: CASSPELTFYNEQFF.

This clone was seen a single time. The gene calls are TRBV13 and TRBJ2-1, with 10 bases identical to TRBD2. This CDR3 comprises 11 residues. Trimming cost V 8 bases and J 13 bases; bases outside gene matches: 5. Per the germline V gene, CDR1 is PRHDT and CDR2 is FYEKMQ (reference sequence). CDR3 protein: CASRKREGQFF. The CDR3 DNA reads TGTGCCAGCCGGAAGCGGGAGGGTCAGTTCTTC.

V is TRBV7-9 and J is TRBJ1-4; D possibly corresponds to TRBD1 (5 bases). Trimming took off 1 base at V and 4 bases at J, with 7 bases between the two ends. CDR1 and CDR2 from the germline V gene are SEHNR and FQNEAQ (reference sequence). The CDR3 sequence is 14 residues long. The CDR3 bases are TGTGCCAGCAGCTTAGGACAGAATAATGAAAAACTGTTTTTT. As protein: CASSLGQNNEKLFF.

This rearrangement joins TRBV6-5 to TRBJ2-1; TRBD2 might be the D (5 bases). Per germline, CDR1 MNHEY and CDR2 SVGAGI. V was trimmed by 0 bases and J by 6 bases, leaving 9 bases between them. The CDR3 totals 14 residues. This chain's CDR3 is CASSYSRDPNEQFF. CDR3 bases: TGTGCCAGCAGTTACTCCCGGGATCCCAATGAGCAGTTCTTC.

The chain carries TRBV19 and TRBJ1-2; D is uncertain. The CDR3 totals 12 residues. Germline assignment: CDR1 LNHDA and CDR2 SQIVND (reference sequence). The V end lost 0 bases, the J end lost 6 bases, and 5 bases lay between the germline ends. Written as DNA, the CDR3 is TGTGCCAGTAGTATAGACGACAATGGCTACACCTTC. This gives the protein CASSIDDNGYTF.

CDR3 sequence reads: CATSDPGDSGNTIYF. In DNA form, the CDR3 reads TGTGCCACCAGTGATCCAGGGGACTCTGGAAACACCATATATTTT. This rearrangement joins TRBV24-1 to TRBJ1-3; D may be TRBD1 (6 bases). The V and J ends lost 3 bases and 0 bases respectively, with 8 bases between them. The germline CDR1 and CDR2 sequences are KGHDR and SFDVKD. CDR3 length: 15 amino acids.

This clone has only one observation. This chain joins TRBV5-5 and TRBJ2-7; 8 bases agree with TRBD1. Germline V gene lookup returns CDR1 SGHKS and CDR2 YYEKEE (reference sequence). This CDR3 comprises 18 residues. J lost 0 bases, V lost 2 bases, and 13 bases had no gene match. The CDR3 DNA reads TGTGCCAGCAGCTTTTTCGGAGCTGGACAGGGAGGCTCCTACGAGCAGTACTTC. It is translated as CASSFFGAGQGGSYEQYF.

This chain joins TRBV2 and TRBJ1-5; D might be TRBD1 (6 bases). CDR1 SNHLY and CDR2 FYNNEI come from the germline V gene. The CDR3 covers 15 residues. Between the trimmed V and J ends, which lost 6 bases and 6 bases, there was a span of 18 bases. CDR3: CASSPDWGGRQPQHF. In DNA, the CDR3 is TGTGCCAGCAGCCCTGACTGGGGGGGGCGTCAGCCCCAGCATTTT.

The CDR3 protein is CASSIVPTKNTEAFF. The CDR3 DNA reads TGTGCCAGTAGTATAGTTCCGACAAAGAACACTGAAGCTTTCTTT. V usage is TRBV19 and J usage is TRBJ1-1; D unclear. Germline CDR1 is LNHDA and CDR2 is SQIVND (reference sequence). The CDR3 covers 15 residues. V was trimmed by 1 base and J by 1 base, leaving 10 bases between them.